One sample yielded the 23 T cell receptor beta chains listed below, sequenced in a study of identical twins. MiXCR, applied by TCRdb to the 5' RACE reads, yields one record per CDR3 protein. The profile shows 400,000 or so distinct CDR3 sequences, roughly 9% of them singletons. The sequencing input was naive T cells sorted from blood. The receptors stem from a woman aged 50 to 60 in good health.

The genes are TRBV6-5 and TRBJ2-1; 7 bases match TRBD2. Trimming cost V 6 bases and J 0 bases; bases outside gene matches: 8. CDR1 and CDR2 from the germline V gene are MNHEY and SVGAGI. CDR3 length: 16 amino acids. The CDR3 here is CASSPWRGSSYNEQFF. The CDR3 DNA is TGTGCCAGCAGCCCGTGGCGGGGGAGCTCCTACAATGAGCAGTTCTTC.

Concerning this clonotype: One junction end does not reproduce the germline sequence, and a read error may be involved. DNA for the CDR3: TGCGCCAGCAGCTTGGTAGGGAACATTGAAGCTTTCTTT. As protein: CASSLVGNIEAFF. V usage is TRBV5-1 and J usage is TRBJ1-1; D not certain. Germline CDR1 and CDR2: SGHRS and YFSETQ. The CDR3 totals 13 residues.

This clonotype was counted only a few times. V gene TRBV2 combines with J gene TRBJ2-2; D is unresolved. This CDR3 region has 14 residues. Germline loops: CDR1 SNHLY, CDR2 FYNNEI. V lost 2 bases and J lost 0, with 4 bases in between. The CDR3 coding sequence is TGTGCCAGCAGTGAATCTCCGAACACCGGGGAGCTGTTTTTT. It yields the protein CASSESPNTGELFF.

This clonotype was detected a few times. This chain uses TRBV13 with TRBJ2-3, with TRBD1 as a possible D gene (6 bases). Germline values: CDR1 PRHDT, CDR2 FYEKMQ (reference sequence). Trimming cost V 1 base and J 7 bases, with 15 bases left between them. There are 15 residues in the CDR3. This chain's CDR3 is CASSLVQGLGHTQYF. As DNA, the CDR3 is TGTGCCAGCAGCTTAGTCCAGGGGTTAGGACATACGCAGTATTTT.

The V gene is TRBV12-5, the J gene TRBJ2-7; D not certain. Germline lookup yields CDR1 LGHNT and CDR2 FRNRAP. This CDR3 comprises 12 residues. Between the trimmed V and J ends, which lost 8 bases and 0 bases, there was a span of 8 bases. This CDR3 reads CASLGPSYEQYF. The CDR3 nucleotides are TGTGCTAGTCTGGGTCCCTCCTACGAGCAGTACTTC.

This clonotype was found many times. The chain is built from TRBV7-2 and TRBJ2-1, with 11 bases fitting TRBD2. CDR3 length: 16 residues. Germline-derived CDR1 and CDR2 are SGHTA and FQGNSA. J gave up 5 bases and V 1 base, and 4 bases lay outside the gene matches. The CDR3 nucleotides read TGTGCCAGCAGCTTAGTAGCGGGAGGGACCCACAATGAGCAGTTCTTC. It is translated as CASSLVAGGTHNEQFF.

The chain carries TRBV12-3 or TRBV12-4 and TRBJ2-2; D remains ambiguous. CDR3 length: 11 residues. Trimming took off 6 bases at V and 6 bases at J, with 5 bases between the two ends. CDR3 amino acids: CASREPGELFF. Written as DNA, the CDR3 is TGTGCCAGCAGGGAGCCCGGGGAGCTGTTTTTT.

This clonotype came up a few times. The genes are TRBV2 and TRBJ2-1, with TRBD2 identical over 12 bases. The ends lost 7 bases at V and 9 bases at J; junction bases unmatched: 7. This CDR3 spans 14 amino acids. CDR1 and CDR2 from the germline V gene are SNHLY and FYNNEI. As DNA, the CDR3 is TGTGCCAGCACTTTGACTAGCGGGAGTGGTGAGCAGTTCTTC. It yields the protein CASTLTSGSGEQFF.

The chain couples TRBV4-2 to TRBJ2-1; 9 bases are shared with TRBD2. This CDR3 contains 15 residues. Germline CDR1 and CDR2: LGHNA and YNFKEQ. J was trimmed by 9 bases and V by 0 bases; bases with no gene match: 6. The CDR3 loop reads CASSQEAGGIGEQFF. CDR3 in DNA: TGTGCCAGCAGCCAAGAGGCGGGGGGGATAGGTGAGCAGTTCTTC.

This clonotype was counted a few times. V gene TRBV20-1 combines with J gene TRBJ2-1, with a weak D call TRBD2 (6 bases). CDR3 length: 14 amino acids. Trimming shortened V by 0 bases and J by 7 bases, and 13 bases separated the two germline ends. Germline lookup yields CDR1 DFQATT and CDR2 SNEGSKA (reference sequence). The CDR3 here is CSARDSGPLNEQFF. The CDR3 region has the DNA TGCAGTGCTAGAGATAGCGGACCTTTGAATGAGCAGTTCTTC.

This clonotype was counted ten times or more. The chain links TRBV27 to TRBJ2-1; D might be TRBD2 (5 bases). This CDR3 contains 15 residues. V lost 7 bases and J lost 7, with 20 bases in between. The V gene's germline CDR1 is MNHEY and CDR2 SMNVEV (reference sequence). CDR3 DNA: TGTGCCAGCACCCCTTTCCGAAGGCCGGGGAATGAGCAGTTCTTC. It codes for CASTPFRRPGNEQFF.

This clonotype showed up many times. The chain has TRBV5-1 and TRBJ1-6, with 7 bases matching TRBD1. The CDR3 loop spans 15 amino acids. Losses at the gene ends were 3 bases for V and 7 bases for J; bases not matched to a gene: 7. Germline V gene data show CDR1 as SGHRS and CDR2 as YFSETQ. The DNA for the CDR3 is TGCGCCAGCAGCTCAATGACAGGGACCAATTCACCCCTCCACTTT. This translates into CASSSMTGTNSPLHF.

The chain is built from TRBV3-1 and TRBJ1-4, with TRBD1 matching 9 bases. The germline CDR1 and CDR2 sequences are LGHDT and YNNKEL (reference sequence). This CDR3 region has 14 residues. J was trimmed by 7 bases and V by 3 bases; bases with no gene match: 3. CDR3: CASSHGTGSEKLFF. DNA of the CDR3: TGTGCCAGCAGCCATGGGACAGGGAGTGAAAAACTGTTTTTT.

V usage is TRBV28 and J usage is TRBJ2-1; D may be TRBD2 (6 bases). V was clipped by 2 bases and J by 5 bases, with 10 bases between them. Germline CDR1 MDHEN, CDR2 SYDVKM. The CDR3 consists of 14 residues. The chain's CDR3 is CASSLAGNHNEQFF. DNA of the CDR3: TGTGCCAGCAGTTTAGCGGGAAACCACAATGAGCAGTTCTTC. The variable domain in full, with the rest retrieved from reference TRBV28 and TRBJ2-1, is DVKVTQSSRYLVKRTGEKVFLECVQDMDHENMFWYRQDPGLGLRLIYFSYDVKMKEKGDIPEGYSVSREKKERFSLILESASTNQTSMYLCASSLAGNHNEQFFGPGTRLTVL.

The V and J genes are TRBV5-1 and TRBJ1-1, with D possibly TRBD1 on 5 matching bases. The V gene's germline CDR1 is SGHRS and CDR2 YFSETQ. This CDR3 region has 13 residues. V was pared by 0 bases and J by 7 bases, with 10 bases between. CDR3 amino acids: CASSLGGLLEAFF. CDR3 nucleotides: TGCGCCAGCAGCTTGGGGGGCCTACTTGAAGCTTTCTTT.

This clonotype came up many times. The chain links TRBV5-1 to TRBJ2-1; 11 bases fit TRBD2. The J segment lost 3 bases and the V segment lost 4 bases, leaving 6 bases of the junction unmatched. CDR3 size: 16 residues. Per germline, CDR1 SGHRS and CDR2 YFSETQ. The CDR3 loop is CASSLTSGTHYNEQFF. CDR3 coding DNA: TGCGCCAGCAGCCTGACTAGCGGGACTCACTACAATGAGCAGTTCTTC. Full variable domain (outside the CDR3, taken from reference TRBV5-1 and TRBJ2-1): KAGVTQTPRYLIKTRGQQVTLSCSPISGHRSVSWYQQTPGQGLQFLFEYFSETQRNKGNFPGRFSGRQFSNSRSEMNVSTLELGDSALYLCASSLTSGTHYNEQFFGPGTRLTVL.

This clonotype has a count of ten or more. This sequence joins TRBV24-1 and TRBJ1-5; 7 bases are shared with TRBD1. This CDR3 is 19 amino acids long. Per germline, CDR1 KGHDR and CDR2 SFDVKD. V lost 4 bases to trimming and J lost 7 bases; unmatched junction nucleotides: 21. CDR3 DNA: TGTGCCACCAGTGACCGGGCAATGTCGAGGGGGCCCTACATACAGCCCCAGCATTTT. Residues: CATSDRAMSRGPYIQPQHF.

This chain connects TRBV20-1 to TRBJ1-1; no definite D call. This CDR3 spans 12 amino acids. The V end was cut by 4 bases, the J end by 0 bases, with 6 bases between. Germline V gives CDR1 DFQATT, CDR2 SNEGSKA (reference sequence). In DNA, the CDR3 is TGCAGTGCTAACAGCATGAACACTGAAGCTTTCTTT. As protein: CSANSMNTEAFF.

Here the CDR3 reads CASSLVVGILGQFF. The CDR3 region has the DNA TGCGCCAGCAGCTTGGTGGTGGGTATACTTGGGCAGTTCTTC. The chain has TRBV5-1 and TRBJ2-1; D gene unclear. Germline-derived CDR1 and CDR2 are SGHRS and YFSETQ. This CDR3 contains 14 residues. V was clipped by 0 bases and J by 12 bases, with 16 bases between them.

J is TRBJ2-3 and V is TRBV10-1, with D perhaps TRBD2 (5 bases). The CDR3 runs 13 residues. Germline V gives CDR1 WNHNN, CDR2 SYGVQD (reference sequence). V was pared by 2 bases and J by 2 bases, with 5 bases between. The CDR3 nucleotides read TGCGCCAGCAGTGAGCGGGACACAGATACGCAGTATTTT. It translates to CASSERDTDTQYF.

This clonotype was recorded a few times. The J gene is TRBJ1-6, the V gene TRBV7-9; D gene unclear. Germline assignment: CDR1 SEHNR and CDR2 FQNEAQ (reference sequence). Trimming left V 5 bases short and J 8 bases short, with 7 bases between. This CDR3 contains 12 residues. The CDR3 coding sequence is TGTGCCAGCAGCCAACACGATTCACCCCTCCACTTT. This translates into CASSQHDSPLHF.

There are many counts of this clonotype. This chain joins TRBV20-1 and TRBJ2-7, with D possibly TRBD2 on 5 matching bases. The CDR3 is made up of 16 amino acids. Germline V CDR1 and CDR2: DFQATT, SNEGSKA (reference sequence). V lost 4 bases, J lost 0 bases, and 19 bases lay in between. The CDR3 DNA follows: TGCAGTGCTATTACTGTGATTGGACTCACCTCCTACGAGCAGTACTTC. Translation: CSAITVIGLTSYEQYF.

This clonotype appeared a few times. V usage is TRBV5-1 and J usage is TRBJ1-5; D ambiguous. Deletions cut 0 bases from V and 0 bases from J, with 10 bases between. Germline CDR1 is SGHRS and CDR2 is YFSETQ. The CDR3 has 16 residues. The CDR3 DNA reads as TGCGCCAGCAGCTTGGAGCCCCAACGTAGCAATCAGCCCCAGCATTTT. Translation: CASSLEPQRSNQPQHF.